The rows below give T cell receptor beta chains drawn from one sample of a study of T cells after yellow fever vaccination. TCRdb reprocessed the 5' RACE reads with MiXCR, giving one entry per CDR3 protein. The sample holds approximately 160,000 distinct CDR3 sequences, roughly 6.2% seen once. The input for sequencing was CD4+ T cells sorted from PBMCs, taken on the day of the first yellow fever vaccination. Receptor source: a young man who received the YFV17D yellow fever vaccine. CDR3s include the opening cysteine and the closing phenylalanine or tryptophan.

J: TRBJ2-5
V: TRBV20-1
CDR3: CSAVGPGFTTQYF

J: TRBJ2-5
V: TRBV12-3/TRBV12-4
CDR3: CASSLAGTQDQYF

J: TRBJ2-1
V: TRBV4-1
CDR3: CASSQARAGLIYNEQFF

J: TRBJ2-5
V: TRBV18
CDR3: CASSPGTSGSGETQYF

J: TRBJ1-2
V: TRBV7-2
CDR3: CASSLRGAGVGYGYTF

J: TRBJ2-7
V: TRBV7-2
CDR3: CASSSTGFYEQYF

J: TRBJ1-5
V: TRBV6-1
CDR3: CASTGLRRPQHF

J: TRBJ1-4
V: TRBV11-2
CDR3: CASSLEEGAGHREKLFF

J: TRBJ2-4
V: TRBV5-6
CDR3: CASSTRGGPQVGYF

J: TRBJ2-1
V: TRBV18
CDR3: CASSPGGQGGNEQFF

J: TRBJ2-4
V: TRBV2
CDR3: CASSAPGKTIQYF

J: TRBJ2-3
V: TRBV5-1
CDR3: CASSYALGRRAQDTQYF

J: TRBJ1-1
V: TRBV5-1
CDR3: CASSLSQGATEAFF

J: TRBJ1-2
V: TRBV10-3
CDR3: CAISREVGYGYTF

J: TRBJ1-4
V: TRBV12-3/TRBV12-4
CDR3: CASSWRDPGGEKLFF

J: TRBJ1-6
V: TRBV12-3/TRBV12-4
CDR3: CASSDRANSPLHF

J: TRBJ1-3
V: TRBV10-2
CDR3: CASRDLTGAISGNTIYF

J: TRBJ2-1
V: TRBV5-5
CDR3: CASRWTLTLNEQFF

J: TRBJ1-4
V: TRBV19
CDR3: CASSLQGMTNEKLFF

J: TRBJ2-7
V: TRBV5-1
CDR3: CASSGGGSTLSYEQYF

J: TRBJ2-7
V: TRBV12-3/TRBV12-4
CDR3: CASSLGRRYEQYF

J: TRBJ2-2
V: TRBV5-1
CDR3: CASSLRDTGELFF

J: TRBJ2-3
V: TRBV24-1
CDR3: CATSDPADRRVDTQYF

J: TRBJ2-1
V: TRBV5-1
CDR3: CASSDQGLGYNEQFF

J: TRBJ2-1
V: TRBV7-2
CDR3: CASSPSLGFGTGNEQFF

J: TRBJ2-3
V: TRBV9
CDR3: CASSVAPADTQYF

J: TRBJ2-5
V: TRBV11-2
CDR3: CASSFQGGGIKETQYF

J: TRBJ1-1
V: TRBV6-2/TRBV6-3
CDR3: CASQTGGGEAFF

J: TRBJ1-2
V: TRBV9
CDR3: CASSSRSGGYTF

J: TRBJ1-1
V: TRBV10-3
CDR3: CAIRRVSGTDTEAFF

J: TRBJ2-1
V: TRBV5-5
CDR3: CASSLLLAGEQFF

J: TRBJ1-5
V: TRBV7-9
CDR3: CASSLGSGRNQPQHF

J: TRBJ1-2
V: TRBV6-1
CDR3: CASSRGGGSYGYTF

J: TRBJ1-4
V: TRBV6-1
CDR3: CASSAAGTAIHEKLFF

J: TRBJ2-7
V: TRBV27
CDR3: CASSPRQGISYEQYF

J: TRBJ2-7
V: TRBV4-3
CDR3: CASSQAASGNLQQYF

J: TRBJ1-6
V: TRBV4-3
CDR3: CASSQGLNDSPLHF

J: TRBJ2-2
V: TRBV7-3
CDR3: CASSLGVGTGELFF

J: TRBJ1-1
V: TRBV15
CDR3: CATSRGWGLERDRVGAFF

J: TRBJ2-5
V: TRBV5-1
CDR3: CASSLQTSGETQYF

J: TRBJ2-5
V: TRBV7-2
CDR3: CASSLGGLGGETQYF